The subject of this entry is one TCR beta chain. The data stem from a study of T cell changes during pregnancy in multiple sclerosis. Measured with immunoSEQ multiplex PCR; TCRdb has only the in-frame clones, and not every one. Of approximately 120,000 clones listed, around 97% were seen once; the top ten hold about 0.42%. V was trimmed by 0 bases and J by 4 bases, leaving 12 bases between them. The CDR3 loop spans 15 amino acids. CDR1 SGHRS and CDR2 YFSETQ come from the germline V gene. This sample comprised peripheral blood, obtained after pregnancy. This receptor was obtained from a female donor with multiple sclerosis, enrolled in a pregnancy study. The gene calls are TRBV5-1 and TRBJ2-3; D possibly corresponds to TRBD2 (5 bases). The CDR3 here is CASSLGRGIADTQYF. The CDR3 DNA reads TGCGCCAGCAGCTTGGGAAGAGGGATAGCAGATACGCAGTATTTT.